The 17 T cell receptor beta chains listed next were all sequenced from one sample in a study of T-cell memory formation after mild COVID-19. TCRdb analysed the 5' RACE reads with MiXCR anew, one entry per CDR3 protein. The sample has 400,000 or so distinct CDR3 sequences, approximately 21% seen once. Sequenced: PBMCs or a T cell subset sorted from them (not recorded which). The source of these receptors is an adult woman who had mild COVID-19 (a few samples of this study predate the infection). Cell type and time point are not known.

The chain uses TRBV6-5 and TRBJ2-2, with 7 bases that match TRBD2. V dropped 1 base and J dropped 4; count of bases not matched to a gene: 3. The CDR3 sequence is 15 residues long. Germline loops: CDR1 MNHEY, CDR2 SVGAGI. The CDR3 DNA reads TGTGCCAGCAGTTACTTGGGACTAAGCACCGGGGAGCTGTTTTTT. It is translated as CASSYLGLSTGELFF.

This clonotype was observed a few times. The chain combines TRBV12-3 or TRBV12-4 with TRBJ1-5; 9 bases agree with TRBD1. The length of the CDR3 is 16 residues. V gave up 6 bases and J gave up 1 base; unmatched junction bases: 7. CDR3 sequence: CASSGGTGTSNQPQHF. The CDR3 DNA sequence: TGTGCCAGCAGCGGTGGGACAGGGACAAGCAATCAGCCCCAGCATTTT.

This clonotype was picked up many times. The chain has TRBV5-1 and TRBJ2-3; 11 bases are a match to TRBD2. The germline gives CDR1 SGHRS, CDR2 YFSETQ. This CDR3 comprises 15 residues. The V segment lost 2 bases and the J segment 2 bases; nucleotides outside the gene matches: 1. CDR3 loop: CASSLLAGDTDTQYF. DNA for the CDR3: TGCGCCAGCAGCTTACTAGCGGGAGACACAGATACGCAGTATTTT.

The chain has TRBV9 and TRBJ2-2, with D unclear. There are 11 residues in the CDR3. Trimming cost V 3 bases and J 6 bases, with 3 bases left between them. CDR1 is SGDLS, CDR2 YYNGEE, per germline. The CDR3 DNA reads as TGTGCCAGCAGCGGTCCCGGGGAGCTGTTTTTT. Protein sequence: CASSGPGELFF.

This clonotype turned up a few times. The chain couples TRBV18 to TRBJ1-1; D unresolved. There are 15 residues in the CDR3. Germline V lookup: CDR1 KGHSH, CDR2 LQKENI. With 0 bases removed from V and 4 bases from J, the gap between germline ends came to 12 bases. The chain's CDR3 is CASSPPTGRSTEAFF. The CDR3 DNA follows: TGTGCCAGCTCACCACCTACGGGAAGGAGCACTGAAGCTTTCTTT.

The chain joins TRBV3-1 to TRBJ1-1, with a weak D call TRBD1 (6 bases). Germline V gene data show CDR1 as LGHDT and CDR2 as YNNKEL (reference sequence). Trimming removed 0 bases at V and 1 base at J, with 9 bases between. This CDR3 spans 15 amino acids. In DNA form, the CDR3 reads TGTGCCAGCAGCCAAGAAGTGGGACAGAACACTGAAGCTTTCTTT. It specifies CASSQEVGQNTEAFF.

This clonotype showed up just a few times. The genes are TRBV6-2 or TRBV6-3 and TRBJ1-1; 7 bases agree with TRBD1. Per germline, CDR1 MNHEY and CDR2 SVGEGT. V shed 7 bases, J shed 1 base, and the junction held 9 bases outside the gene matches. This CDR3 contains 15 residues. CDR3 amino acids: CASNMGQTWNTEAFF. The CDR3 coding sequence is TGTGCCAGCAACATGGGACAGACGTGGAACACTGAAGCTTTCTTT.

The chain is built from TRBV7-6 and TRBJ2-5; D might be TRBD2 (6 bases). The V end lost 1 base, the J end lost 6 bases, and 15 bases lay between the germline ends. This CDR3 has 15 amino acids. Germline loops: CDR1 SGHVS, CDR2 FNYEAQ. DNA of the CDR3: TGTGCCAGCAGCTTAGTAGATCAGGGAGGAAAGACCCAGTACTTC. This translates into CASSLVDQGGKTQYF.

Only a few counts were recorded for this clonotype. The chain is built from TRBV20-1 and TRBJ1-1; D is uncertain. Trimming took 5 bases from V and 2 from J, leaving 18 bases between them. CDR1 and CDR2 (germline): DFQATT, SNEGSKA (reference sequence). CDR3 length: 15 residues. The CDR3 DNA sequence: TGCAGTGCTGATGGGTGGGAAGCGAGCAACACTGAAGCTTTCTTT. Translating gives CSADGWEASNTEAFF.

The chain has TRBV5-1 and TRBJ2-7; 9 nucleotides line up with TRBD1. Germline assignment: CDR1 SGHRS and CDR2 YFSETQ. V dropped 3 bases and J dropped 4; count of bases not matched to a gene: 5. CDR3 size: 14 residues. CDR3 sequence: CASSWGGQGYEQYF. CDR3 DNA: TGCGCCAGCAGCTGGGGCGGACAGGGGTACGAGCAGTACTTC. The complete variable domain, with remaining parts taken from reference TRBV5-1 and TRBJ2-7, reads KAGVTQTPRYLIKTRGQQVTLSCSPISGHRSVSWYQQTPGQGLQFLFEYFSETQRNKGNFPGRFSGRQFSNSRSEMNVSTLELGDSALYLCASSWGGQGYEQYFGPGTRLTVT.

This clonotype has only a few counts. The rearrangement uses TRBV9 and TRBJ1-1; no reliable D call. Trimming left V 0 bases short and J 0 bases short, with 12 bases between. Germline CDR1 reads SGDLS; CDR2 reads YYNGEE. The CDR3 is 16 residues long. In DNA form, the CDR3 reads TGTGCCAGCAGCGTAGGAAGGGATTCTATGAACACTGAAGCTTTCTTT. Translating gives CASSVGRDSMNTEAFF.

This clonotype was counted ten times or more. The V and J genes are TRBV4-2 and TRBJ2-7, with D possibly being TRBD2 (6 bases). V was shortened by 2 bases and J by 4 bases, with 15 bases between the two germline ends. This CDR3 contains 15 residues. Germline V lookup: CDR1 LGHNA, CDR2 YNFKEQ. CDR3 in DNA: TGTGCCAGCAGCCAAACGGAGGGGCTGGTTTACGAGCAGTACTTC. Protein: CASSQTEGLVYEQYF.

The rearrangement links TRBV15 to TRBJ2-5; 7 bases match TRBD1. Germline CDR1 is LNHNV and CDR2 is YYDKDF (reference sequence). Unmatched junction bases numbered 4, after V lost 4 bases and J lost 5 bases. This CDR3 comprises 13 residues. The DNA of the CDR3 is TGTGCCACCAGCAATACAGGGGAGGAGACCCAGTACTTC. Residues: CATSNTGEETQYF. The entire variable domain, with the rest obtained from reference TRBV15 and TRBJ2-5, is as follows: DAMVIQNPRYQVTQFGKPVTLSCSQTLNHNVMYWYQQKSSQAPKLLFHYYDKDFNNEADTPDNFQSRRPNTSFCFLDIRSPGLGDTAMYLCATSNTGEETQYFGPGTRLLVL.

This clonotype has more than one count but fewer than ten. This chain joins TRBV29-1 and TRBJ2-5; TRBD2 might be the D (5 bases). Trimming took off 7 bases at V and 0 bases at J, with 12 bases between the two ends. The CDR3 runs to 13 residues. Per germline, CDR1 SQVTM and CDR2 ANQGSEA. CDR3 DNA sequence: TGCAGCGCACGTCCGGGGAACCAAGAGACCCAGTACTTC. It encodes CSARPGNQETQYF.

The rearrangement joins TRBV10-3 to TRBJ1-3, with no clear D. The V gene lost 6 bases and the J gene lost 0 bases, with 6 bases spanning the gap. There are 13 residues in the CDR3. Germline CDR1 reads ENHRY; CDR2 reads SYGVKD. The CDR3 reads CAISSLSGNTIYF. In DNA, the CDR3 is TGTGCCATCAGCTCCCTCTCTGGAAACACCATATATTTT.

The chain recombines TRBV24-1 with TRBJ2-7; perhaps TRBD1 as D (6 bases). V was clipped by 3 bases and J by 2 bases, with 16 bases between them. In germline, CDR1 is KGHDR, CDR2 SFDVKD. The CDR3 loop spans 16 amino acids. CDR3 protein: CATSDNADSHPYEQYF. The CDR3 DNA reads TGTGCCACCAGTGATAACGCGGACAGCCATCCCTACGAGCAGTACTTC.

This clonotype was found a few times. The gene calls are TRBV4-1 and TRBJ2-7; 9 bases map to TRBD1. The CDR3 covers 15 residues. V was pared by 1 base and J by 4 bases, with 5 bases of the junction left unmatched. Germline V gene data show CDR1 as MGHRA and CDR2 as YSYEKL. DNA for the CDR3: TGCGCCAGCAGCCAAGTTGAGACAGGGGGTTACGAGCAGTACTTC. This sequence encodes CASSQVETGGYEQYF.